This T cell receptor (beta chain) was sequenced during a study of blood T cell repertoires in COVID-19. Looking at the study overall: Acute-phase and convalescent COVID-19 samples originated in the United States, Italy and Spain. Nucleic acid was either cDNA or gDNA, and it came from T cells, B-cell-depleted T cells, or PBMCs.

Original analysis: Researchers report that nucleated cell counts were estimated from reference gene primer amplification. Profiled with immunoSEQ multiplex PCR; TCRdb holds only in-frame clones, not every one. The V and J calls and the clone size are those of that table, but D and trimming were determined from the DNA. The table has about 150,000 clones, around 87% seen once. Per the germline V gene, CDR1 is SGHRS and CDR2 is YFSETQ. Trimming at V came to 4 bases and at J to 10 bases, leaving 6 bases not matched to a gene. The CDR3 contains 13 residues. Sequencing was done on a sample of peripheral blood. The rearrangement uses TRBV5-1 and TRBJ2-1; 9 nucleotides match TRBD2. The sequence was collected from a woman aged 60 to 75 with active COVID-19. The CDR3 is CASSTGLAGEQFF. In nucleotides, the CDR3 is TGCGCCAGCAGCACGGGACTAGCTGGCGAGCAGTTCTTC.